The next 32 T cell receptor beta chains were all read from a single sample in a study of neoadjuvant anti-PD-1 for oral cavity cancer. Sequencing was performed with immunoSEQ multiplex PCR; in TCRdb, only in-frame clones are kept and a portion is missing. In the table there are around 81,000 clones, approximately 84% of which are singletons. The sample consisted of PBMCs, taken before nivolumab (anti-PD-1) treatment. These receptors all stem from a person between 40 and 79 years old with oral cavity squamous cell carcinoma.

The V and J genes are TRBV7-9 and TRBJ2-7; the D gene could be TRBD1 or TRBD2 (7 bases each). Germline-derived CDR1 and CDR2 are SEHNR and FQNEAQ (reference sequence). The CDR3 spans 15 residues. Deletions cut 7 bases from V and 3 bases from J, with 19 bases between. DNA for the CDR3: TGTGCCAGCACCAGGGGGGGTCCCTCCGGCTACGAGCAGTACTTC. Translated, it gives CASTRGGPSGYEQYF.

The chain combines TRBV5-1 with TRBJ2-1, with TRBD2 matching 10 bases. With 0 bases clipped from V and 9 bases from J, the junction kept 12 bases outside the gene matches. CDR1 is SGHRS, CDR2 YFSETQ, per germline. The CDR3 is 17 amino acids. CDR3 in DNA: TGCGCCAGCAGCTTGGTTGCTAGCGGGAGAGGGAAGGGTGAGCAGTTCTTC. It encodes CASSLVASGRGKGEQFF.

The chain has TRBV10-3 and TRBJ1-3; TRBD1 aligns across 8 bases. V shed 5 bases, J shed 8 bases, and the junction held 8 bases outside the gene matches. Germline CDR1 and CDR2: ENHRY and SYGVKD. The CDR3 covers 14 residues. The CDR3 coding sequence is TGTGCCATCAGTAGAGGACAGGGCCAGGACACCATATATTTT. It specifies CAISRGQGQDTIYF.

This chain joins TRBV29-1 and TRBJ2-5, with 8 positions matching TRBD1. The CDR3 is 13 amino acids. The germline V gene encodes CDR1 SQVTM and CDR2 ANQGSEA. Germline trimming cut 7 bases from V and 5 bases from J; bases unmatched to any gene: 9. CDR3 sequence: CSAKPGQGETQYF. In DNA form, the CDR3 reads TGCAGCGCAAAACCAGGACAGGGCGAGACCCAGTACTTC.

V gene TRBV21-1 combines with J gene TRBJ2-3; TRBD1, the D gene given by the table, was not confirmed from the DNA. TRBV21-1 is flagged as a pseudogene. The CDR3 is 13 amino acids. CDR3 in amino acids: CARSTAATDTQYF. The CDR3 DNA reads as TGTGCCAGGTCGACAGCCGCGACAGATACGCAGTATTTT.

The gene calls are TRBV6-5 and TRBJ1-1; D not resolved. Trimming took 6 bases from V and 5 from J, leaving 10 bases between them. The CDR3 is 12 residues long. Germline CDR1 MNHEY, CDR2 SVGAGI. The CDR3, as DNA: TGTGCCAGCAGAAAGGGTAAGACTGAAGCTTTCTTT. This codes for CASRKGKTEAFF.

The rearrangement links TRBV6-5 to TRBJ1-1; 7 bases line up with TRBD1. The trim removed 7 bases at V and 0 bases at J, leaving 8 bases unmatched. There are 15 residues in the CDR3. Germline CDR1 reads MNHEY; CDR2 reads SVGAGI. CDR3 loop: CASIPRDRLNTEAFF. The CDR3 nucleotides read TGTGCCAGCATTCCCAGGGACAGACTGAACACTGAAGCTTTCTTT.

The V call is TRBV5-1, the J call TRBJ1-1, with D possibly being TRBD1 (5 bases). Trimming took off 0 bases at V and 1 base at J, with 7 bases between the two ends. CDR3 size: 14 residues. From germline, CDR1 is SGHRS and CDR2 YFSETQ. The CDR3 protein is CASSLAGGNTEAFF. CDR3 coding DNA: TGCGCCAGCAGCTTGGCCGGGGGGAACACTGAAGCTTTCTTT. Full variable domain (rest looked up from reference TRBV5-1 and TRBJ1-1): KAGVTQTPRYLIKTRGQQVTLSCSPISGHRSVSWYQQTPGQGLQFLFEYFSETQRNKGNFPGRFSGRQFSNSRSEMNVSTLELGDSALYLCASSLAGGNTEAFFGQGTRLTVV.

The chain combines TRBV2 with TRBJ2-7; D may be TRBD2 (5 bases). V was trimmed by 4 bases and J by 4 bases, leaving 5 bases between them. Germline V CDR1 and CDR2: SNHLY, FYNNEI. The CDR3 covers 11 residues. DNA of the CDR3: TGTGCCAGCAGTGGGGAGTACGAGCAGTACTTC. Residues: CASSGEYEQYF.

Only one count was recorded for this clone. This sequence joins TRBV19 and TRBJ2-7, with D tentatively TRBD1 or TRBD2 (6 bases each). The CDR3 contains 13 residues. Germline loops: CDR1 LNHDA, CDR2 SQIVND (reference sequence). Trimming stripped 1 base from V and 5 bases from J, with 9 bases between. CDR3 amino acids: CASSIVRGDEQYF. The CDR3, as DNA: TGTGCCAGTAGTATAGTAAGGGGGGACGAGCAGTACTTC.

This clone was detected only a few times. V is TRBV9 and J is TRBJ2-1, with TRBD2 matching 9 bases. CDR1 and CDR2 (germline): SGDLS, YYNGEE. V lost 4 bases, J lost 10 bases, and 6 bases stayed unmatched. This CDR3 spans 13 amino acids. CDR3 region: CASSYGLANEQFF. The CDR3, as DNA: TGTGCCAGCAGCTACGGACTAGCGAACGAGCAGTTCTTC. The entire variable domain, with the rest obtained from reference TRBV9 and TRBJ2-1, is as follows: DSGVTQTPKHLITATGQRVTLRCSPRSGDLSVYWYQQSLDQGLQFLIQYYNGEERAKGNILERFSAQQFPDLHSELNLSSLELGDSALYFCASSYGLANEQFFGPGTRLTVL.

This clone was counted a single time. The CDR3 DNA reads TGTGCCTGGAGTCCGGGACTAGCGGTCAATGAGCAGTTCTTC. Amino acids: CAWSPGLAVNEQFF. The rearrangement links TRBV30 to TRBJ2-1, with TRBD2 matching 11 bases. The CDR3 totals 14 residues. The J segment lost 6 bases and the V segment lost 2 bases, leaving 3 bases of the junction unmatched. The germline CDR1 and CDR2 sequences are GTSNPN and SVGIG (reference sequence).

This clone was recorded only once. The rearrangement links TRBV7-2 to TRBJ2-7; TRBD2 is a possible D gene (5 bases). This CDR3 has 16 residues. V shed 2 bases and J shed 2 bases, with 16 bases lying between them. CDR1 is SGHTA, CDR2 FQGNSA, per germline. Written as DNA, the CDR3 is TGTGCCAGCAGCTTACAAGGAGGCGGTATCGCCTACGAGCAGTACTTC. Its translation is CASSLQGGGIAYEQYF.

The V and J genes are TRBV27 and TRBJ2-1; unclear D gene. V gave up 2 bases and J gave up 5 bases, with 16 bases separating them. The CDR3 totals 16 residues. Germline assignment: CDR1 MNHEY and CDR2 SMNVEV (reference sequence). For the CDR3, the DNA is TGTGCCAGCAGTTTAATCTCGCACCCGAATCACAATGAGCAGTTCTTC. This translates into CASSLISHPNHNEQFF.

The chain uses TRBV5-1 and TRBJ2-7; unclear D gene. The CDR3 runs 15 residues. Germline V gene data show CDR1 as SGHRS and CDR2 as YFSETQ. V shed 5 bases and J shed 0 bases, with 15 bases lying between them. CDR3 DNA: TGCGCCAGCAGGATTGACCCAGCAAGCTCCTACGAGCAGTACTTC. Translated, it gives CASRIDPASSYEQYF.

The genes are TRBV10-3 and TRBJ1-4; possibly TRBD1 for D (5 bases). Trimming took 3 bases from V and 12 from J, leaving 11 bases between them. The CDR3 covers 12 residues. CDR1 and CDR2 from the germline V gene are ENHRY and SYGVKD. The CDR3 region has the DNA TGTGCCATCAGTGACCAAGGGGTGGAACTGTTTTTT. Its protein product is CAISDQGVELFF.

V gene TRBV19 combines with J gene TRBJ2-2; 8 bases fit TRBD1. Germline V gene data show CDR1 as LNHDA and CDR2 as SQIVND (reference sequence). The CDR3 loop spans 15 amino acids. With V trimmed by 9 bases and J by 4 bases, 10 bases remained unmatched. CDR3 loop: CASISQGVGTGELFF. The DNA for the CDR3 is TGTGCCAGCATCTCACAGGGGGTGGGCACCGGGGAGCTGTTTTTT.

The V call is TRBV7-2, the J call TRBJ2-5; 7 bases align to TRBD2. The V and J ends lost 0 bases and 5 bases, in that order; junction bases with no gene match: 6. Germline V CDR1 and CDR2: SGHTA, FQGNSA. This CDR3 region has 15 residues. The CDR3 spells CASSLAGGPRETQYF. The CDR3 DNA sequence: TGTGCCAGCAGCTTAGCGGGAGGGCCCCGGGAGACCCAGTACTTC.

CDR3 loop: CSVANPGQGDDEQYF. The CDR3 nucleotides are TGCAGCGTTGCAAACCCGGGACAGGGAGACGACGAGCAGTACTTC. V and J are TRBV29-1 and TRBJ2-7; 9 bases are shared with TRBD1. Germline CDR1 SQVTM, CDR2 ANQGSEA. V shed 4 bases, J shed 5 bases, and the junction held 12 bases outside the gene matches. The CDR3 totals 15 residues.

The chain employs TRBV7-9 and TRBJ1-5, with D tentatively TRBD1 (6 bases). This CDR3 spans 13 amino acids. V was trimmed by 5 bases and J by 11 bases, leaving 16 bases between them. Looked up from germline, CDR1 is SEHNR and CDR2 is FQNEAQ (reference sequence). The CDR3 loop is CASSLGGREAQHF. Written as DNA, the CDR3 is TGTGCCAGCAGCCTTGGGGGCAGAGAAGCCCAGCATTTT.

J is TRBJ2-1 and V is TRBV11-2; tentative D call: TRBD1 (6 bases). The CDR3 has 15 amino acids. CDR1 and CDR2 (germline): SGHAT, FQNNGV. Trimming removed 3 bases from V and 1 base from J, with 10 bases in between. This CDR3 is CASSLIGQSYNEQFF. The CDR3 DNA reads as TGTGCCAGCAGCTTGATAGGACAGTCCTACAATGAGCAGTTCTTC.

The rearrangement joins TRBV7-9 to TRBJ1-4; D not resolved. Between the trimmed V and J ends, which lost 5 bases and 3 bases, there was a span of 10 bases. The CDR3 covers 14 residues. Per the germline V gene, CDR1 is SEHNR and CDR2 is FQNEAQ (reference sequence). The CDR3 nucleotides are TGTGCCAGCAGCCTCGGCGGGCCTAATGAAAAACTGTTTTTT. Translation: CASSLGGPNEKLFF.

The CDR3, as DNA: TGTGCCAGCAGTTCCGTTTCTGGAAACACCATATATTTT. Protein: CASSSVSGNTIYF. The rearrangement joins TRBV6-5 to TRBJ1-3; D is uncertain. V dropped 4 bases and J dropped 1 base, with 5 bases sitting between them. The germline V gene encodes CDR1 MNHEY and CDR2 SVGAGI. This CDR3 region has 13 residues.

This rearrangement joins TRBV5-1 to TRBJ2-3; D not certain. V lost 5 bases and J lost 0, with 10 bases in between. The germline CDR1 and CDR2 sequences are SGHRS and YFSETQ. CDR3 length: 14 amino acids. In DNA form, the CDR3 reads TGCGCCAGCAGTATCAGCTCTAGCACAGATACGCAGTATTTT. It encodes CASSISSSTDTQYF.

The chain uses TRBV2 and TRBJ2-1, with TRBD1 as a possible D gene (5 bases). The V end lost 5 bases, the J end lost 0 bases, and 14 bases lay between the germline ends. This CDR3 has 16 amino acids. Germline-derived CDR1 and CDR2 are SNHLY and FYNNEI. Written as DNA, the CDR3 is TGTGCCAGCAGTTCCCAGGGCGCGAGCTCCTACAATGAGCAGTTCTTC. Amino acid sequence: CASSSQGASSYNEQFF.

This clone has only a few counts. This rearrangement joins TRBV19 to TRBJ1-1, with unresolved D. Per the germline V gene, CDR1 is LNHDA and CDR2 is SQIVND (reference sequence). Trimming left V 7 bases short and J 3 bases short, with 15 bases between. The CDR3 consists of 14 residues. This CDR3 is CASTTANGDTEAFF. CDR3 coding DNA: TGTGCCAGTACCACCGCAAACGGGGACACTGAAGCTTTCTTT.

The chain couples TRBV5-1 to TRBJ2-1, with 8 bases that match TRBD1. Germline trimming cut 7 bases from V and 5 bases from J; bases unmatched to any gene: 8. In germline, CDR1 is SGHRS, CDR2 YFSETQ. There are 14 residues in the CDR3. For the CDR3, the DNA is TGCGCCAGCGCTAGGGACAGGCGGGACAATGAGCAGTTCTTC. Protein product: CASARDRRDNEQFF.

This chain joins TRBV19 and TRBJ1-5; D is uncertain. The CDR3 sequence is 15 residues long. The germline V gene encodes CDR1 LNHDA and CDR2 SQIVND (reference sequence). With 2 bases removed from V and 7 bases from J, the gap between germline ends came to 15 bases. In DNA, the CDR3 is TGTGCCAGTAGTATAATCCCCGAGGGCGGGCAGCCCCAGCATTTT. Translation gives CASSIIPEGGQPQHF.

The rearrangement uses TRBV18 and TRBJ1-1, with 8 bases that match TRBD1. The CDR3 runs to 14 residues. J gave up 6 bases and V 1 base, and 4 bases lay outside the gene matches. Germline CDR1 KGHSH, CDR2 LQKENI. CDR3 residues: CASSPLSTGAEAFF. The CDR3 nucleotides are TGTGCCAGCTCACCACTTTCGACAGGGGCTGAAGCTTTCTTT.

The chain couples TRBV7-6 to TRBJ1-1, with D maybe TRBD1 (5 bases). V lost 1 base, J lost 3 bases, and 12 bases lay in between. The CDR3 is 15 residues long. Looked up from germline, CDR1 is SGHVS and CDR2 is FNYEAQ. The CDR3 reads CASSLVGDLYTEAFF. The DNA for the CDR3 is TGTGCCAGCAGCTTAGTAGGGGACCTATACACTGAAGCTTTCTTT.

CDR3 sequence reads: CASSIRDIIETQYF. CDR3 coding DNA: TGTGCCAGTAGTATCCGGGACATAATTGAGACCCAGTACTTC. The chain links TRBV19 to TRBJ2-5; tentatively, D is TRBD1 (6 bases). CDR3 length: 14 amino acids. V lost 3 bases to trimming and J lost 5 bases, with 13 bases between them. Germline V gene data show CDR1 as LNHDA and CDR2 as SQIVND (reference sequence).

In this sample, this clone turned up a few times. The J gene is TRBJ1-2, the V gene TRBV28; 9 nucleotides match TRBD1. CDR3 length equals 18 residues. V trimming: 4 bases; J trimming: 7 bases; junction bases outside the gene matches: 19. Germline V gene sequence: CDR1 MDHEN, CDR2 SYDVKM. CDR3 bases: TGTGCCAGCAGTTCCCCCGGGACAGGGTCTCTCGACCGATCTGGCTACACCTTC. This sequence encodes CASSSPGTGSLDRSGYTF.